This T cell receptor (beta chain) stems from a study of blood T cell repertoires in COVID-19. About the study: The United States, Italy and Spain provided the acute and convalescent COVID-19 samples. T cells, B-cell-depleted T cells, or PBMCs provided the cDNA or gDNA that served as material.

This clone was counted a single time. Original data processing: The authors estimated nucleated cell counts from reference gene primer amplification. This table comes from immunoSEQ multiplex PCR, and its TCRdb copy is limited to in-frame clones, with some not included. V and J calls and clone size are given by that table; D and trimming were obtained from the DNA. The table has around 72,000 clones, approximately 83% seen once. Trimming removed 4 bases from V and 2 bases from J, with 6 bases in between. The length of the CDR3 is 12 residues. Germline V gene data show CDR1 as SGHDN and CDR2 as FVKESK.

This TCR came from a woman in her sixties with acute or convalescent COVID-19. This rearrangement joins TRBV14 to TRBJ2-7; tentatively, D is TRBD2 (5 bases). Sequenced input: peripheral blood. CDR3 in DNA: TGTGCCAGCAGCCGGGAGACCTACGAGCAGTACTTC. It translates to CASSRETYEQYF.